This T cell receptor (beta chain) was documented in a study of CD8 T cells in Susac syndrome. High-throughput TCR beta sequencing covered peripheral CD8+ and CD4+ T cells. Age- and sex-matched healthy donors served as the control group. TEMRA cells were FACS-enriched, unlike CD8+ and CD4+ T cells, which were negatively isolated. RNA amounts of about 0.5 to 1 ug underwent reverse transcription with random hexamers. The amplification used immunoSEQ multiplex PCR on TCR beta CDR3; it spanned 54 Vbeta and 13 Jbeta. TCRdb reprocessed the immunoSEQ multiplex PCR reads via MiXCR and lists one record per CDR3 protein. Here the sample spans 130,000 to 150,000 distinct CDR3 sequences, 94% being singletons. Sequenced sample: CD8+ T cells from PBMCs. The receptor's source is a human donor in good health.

The CDR3 nucleotides are TGTGCCAGCAGTTTTAGTGATTCCCGGCAGCCCCAGCATTTT. It is translated as CASSFSDSRQPQHF. The genes are TRBV27 and TRBJ1-5; D not certain. There are 14 residues in the CDR3. The germline V gene has CDR1 MNHEY and CDR2 SMNVEV (reference sequence). V gave up 3 bases and J gave up 7 bases, with 13 bases separating them.